These 16 T cell receptor beta chains were all obtained from the same sample, sequenced in a study of shared clonotypes between healthy human individuals. Some clones are missing from TCRdb's copy, which holds only in-frame ones; the method was immunoSEQ multiplex PCR. This sample has about 980,000 clones; over 75% occur once, and the top ten carry over 1.3%. Sequenced sample: memory CD4+ T cells sorted from blood. Subset indicated: CD45RA-negative fraction. The receptor source for this set is a man between 18 and 35 years old in good health.

The genes are TRBV6-1 and TRBJ1-4, with D tentatively TRBD1 (5 bases). V was pared by 0 bases and J by 11 bases, with 13 bases between. This CDR3 spans 14 amino acids. CDR1 is MNHNS and CDR2 is SASEGT in the germline V gene. The DNA of the CDR3 is TGTGCCAGCAGTGAAGCGACGGAGGGGCGGAAACTGTTTTTT. Its translation is CASSEATEGRKLFF.

V is TRBV7-2 and J is TRBJ2-1; D remains unclear. The CDR3 is made up of 17 amino acids. The germline V and J ends were trimmed by 2 bases and 0 bases, with 14 bases remaining between them. The germline CDR1 and CDR2 sequences are SGHTA and FQGNSA. The CDR3 reads CASSLTESSHSYNEQFF. The CDR3 bases are TGTGCCAGCAGCTTAACTGAGTCTAGTCACTCCTACAATGAGCAGTTCTTC.

The rearrangement joins TRBV5-4 to TRBJ2-5, with TRBD1 matching 7 bases. This CDR3 comprises 13 residues. Germline V gives CDR1 SGHNT, CDR2 YYREEE (reference sequence). The ends lost 3 bases at V and 5 bases at J; junction bases unmatched: 4. The CDR3 nucleotides read TGTGCCAGCAGCTGGGACAGTCGGGAGACCCAGTACTTC. It is translated as CASSWDSRETQYF.

The chain combines TRBV2 with TRBJ1-5; weak D call: TRBD1 (5 bases). CDR1 and CDR2 from the germline V gene are SNHLY and FYNNEI. CDR3 length: 14 residues. Trimming removed 10 bases at V and 0 bases at J, with 13 bases between. The CDR3 protein is CATQRGDSNQPQHF. The CDR3 DNA reads as TGTGCCACCCAACGGGGGGATAGCAATCAGCCCCAGCATTTT.

The chain employs TRBV5-4 and TRBJ1-1, with D hard to call. CDR1 and CDR2 from the germline V gene are SGHNT and YYREEE (reference sequence). This CDR3 contains 15 residues. Trimming removed 2 bases at V and 6 bases at J, with 17 bases between. The CDR3: CASSLGIRGEAEAFF. CDR3 coding DNA: TGTGCCAGCAGCTTAGGGATCCGCGGGGAAGCTGAAGCTTTCTTT. The full variable domain, with the rest looked up from reference TRBV5-4 and TRBJ1-1, is ETGVTQSPTHLIKTRGQQVTLRCSSQSGHNTVSWYQQALGQGPQFIFQYYREEENGRGNFPPRFSGLQFPNYSSELNVNALELDDSALYLCASSLGIRGEAEAFFGQGTRLTVV.

This clone has a handful of counts. J is TRBJ2-3 and V is TRBV9; TRBD2 agrees at 9 bases. Unmatched junction bases numbered 12, after V lost 4 bases and J lost 6 bases. This CDR3 region has 16 residues. The germline V gene has CDR1 SGDLS and CDR2 YYNGEE. The CDR3 spells CASSFSLAGSGDTQYF. CDR3 sequence (DNA): TGTGCCAGCAGCTTCTCTCTAGCGGGATCAGGGGATACGCAGTATTTT.

V and J are TRBV10-3 and TRBJ2-2, with 8 positions matching TRBD1. The V segment lost 7 bases and the J segment 1 base; nucleotides outside the gene matches: 2. CDR1 ENHRY and CDR2 SYGVKD come from the germline V gene. This CDR3 is built from 14 residues. The CDR3 reads CAIKDRVNTGELFF. The CDR3 region has the DNA TGTGCCATCAAGGACAGGGTGAACACCGGGGAGCTGTTTTTT.

The rearrangement joins TRBV19 to TRBJ2-3; no clear D. V lost 0 bases and J lost 3, with 16 bases in between. The germline CDR1 and CDR2 sequences are LNHDA and SQIVND (reference sequence). There are 17 residues in the CDR3. The CDR3 bases are TGTGCCAGTAGTATAGATGGAACGGTCCCTAGTACAGATACGCAGTATTTT. Its protein product is CASSIDGTVPSTDTQYF. Based on the CDR3 plus reference TRBV19 and TRBJ2-3, the full variable domain is DGGITQSPKYLFRKEGQNVTLSCEQNLNHDAMYWYRQDPGQGLRLIYYSQIVNDFQKGDIAEGYSVSREKKESFPLTVTSAQKNPTAFYLCASSIDGTVPSTDTQYFGPGTRLTVL.

The chain joins TRBV6-1 to TRBJ1-1, with TRBD1 matching over 8 bases. V was clipped by 7 bases and J by 3 bases; unmatched bases: 4. CDR1 and CDR2 from the germline V gene are MNHNS and SASEGT. The CDR3 extends over 13 amino acids. The CDR3, as DNA: TGTGCCAGCAAGCAGGGGGCCGACACTGAAGCTTTCTTT. It translates to CASKQGADTEAFF.

V usage is TRBV19 and J usage is TRBJ1-1, with D perhaps TRBD1 (5 bases). V lost 1 base and J lost 8, with 11 bases in between. CDR3 length equals 13 residues. Germline values: CDR1 LNHDA, CDR2 SQIVND (reference sequence). CDR3: CASSIVQGWEAFF. The CDR3 DNA reads TGTGCCAGTAGTATAGTTCAGGGCTGGGAAGCTTTCTTT.

The chain joins TRBV5-4 to TRBJ2-1, with D perhaps matching TRBD1 (6 bases). Germline CDR1 and CDR2: SGHNT and YYREEE (reference sequence). This CDR3 region has 17 residues. V was pared by 5 bases and J by 7 bases, with 25 bases between. CDR3 region: CASSVFMGARGENEQFF. CDR3 sequence (DNA): TGTGCCAGCAGTGTATTTATGGGGGCGAGAGGGGAAAATGAGCAGTTCTTC.

DNA for the CDR3: TGTGCCAGTAACCCCTCCGGACAGGGTCGTTCACCCCTCCACTTT. It encodes CASNPSGQGRSPLHF. The rearrangement joins TRBV19 to TRBJ1-6, with TRBD1 matching over 8 bases. V shed 7 bases and J 9 bases; nucleotides not matched to a gene: 11. Per the germline V gene, CDR1 is LNHDA and CDR2 is SQIVND (reference sequence). This CDR3 has 15 amino acids.

The CDR3, as DNA: TGTGCCAGTAGCCTCAGCTGGAGAGGGGGCCAACAAGAGACCCAGTACTTC. Its translation is CASSLSWRGGQQETQYF. J is TRBJ2-5 and V is TRBV19; TRBD1 matches 7 bases. V trimming: 6 bases; J trimming: 2 bases; junction bases outside the gene matches: 15. CDR1 and CDR2 (germline): LNHDA, SQIVND (reference sequence). The CDR3 extends over 17 amino acids.

This rearrangement joins TRBV7-9 to TRBJ1-6; a possible D gene is TRBD1 (5 bases). The germline gives CDR1 SEHNR, CDR2 FQNEAQ (reference sequence). The CDR3 runs 17 residues. Trimming cost V 5 bases and J 2 bases, with 16 bases left between them. The chain's CDR3 is CASSLLTGGAYNSPLHF. For the CDR3, the DNA is TGTGCCAGCAGCCTACTAACTGGGGGTGCCTATAATTCACCCCTCCACTTT.

This chain connects TRBV11-2 to TRBJ2-3; 11 bases agree with TRBD2. With 5 bases clipped from V and 4 bases from J, the junction kept 5 bases outside the gene matches. CDR1 is SGHAT and CDR2 is FQNNGV in the germline V gene. This CDR3 has 15 amino acids. The CDR3 region has the DNA TGTGCCAGCAGCACTAGCGGGAGAGGCCCAGATACGCAGTATTTT. Its translation: CASSTSGRGPDTQYF.

The chain employs TRBV9 and TRBJ1-3; unclear D gene. V was pared by 0 bases and J by 8 bases, with 9 bases between. The CDR3 spans 13 residues. Germline-derived CDR1 and CDR2 are SGDLS and YYNGEE. In DNA, the CDR3 is TGTGCCAGCAGCGTAGCCTCCGAAGACACCATATATTTT. Translating gives CASSVASEDTIYF.